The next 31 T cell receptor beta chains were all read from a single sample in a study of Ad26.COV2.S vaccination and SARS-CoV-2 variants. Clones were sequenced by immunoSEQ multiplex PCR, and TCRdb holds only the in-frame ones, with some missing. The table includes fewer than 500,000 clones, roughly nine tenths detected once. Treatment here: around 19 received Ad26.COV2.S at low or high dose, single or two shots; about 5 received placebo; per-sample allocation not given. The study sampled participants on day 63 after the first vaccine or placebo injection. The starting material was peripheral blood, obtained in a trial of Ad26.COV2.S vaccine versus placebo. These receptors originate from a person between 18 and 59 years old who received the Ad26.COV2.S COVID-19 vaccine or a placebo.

This CDR3 is CATSPRQGTDTQYF. CDR3 in DNA: TGTGCCACCAGCCCCCGGCAAGGCACAGATACGCAGTATTTT. The chain couples TRBV15 to TRBJ2-3; D is uncertain. The CDR3 runs to 14 residues. Germline-derived CDR1 and CDR2 are LNHNV and YYDKDF (reference sequence). The V and J ends lost 5 bases and 1 base respectively, with 10 bases between them.

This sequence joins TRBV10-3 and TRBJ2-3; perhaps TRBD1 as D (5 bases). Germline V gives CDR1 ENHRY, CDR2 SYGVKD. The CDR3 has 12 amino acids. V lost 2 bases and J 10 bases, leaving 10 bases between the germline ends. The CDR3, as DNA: TGTGCCATCAGTGAGGTGTCACAGGCGCAGTATTTT. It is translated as CAISEVSQAQYF.

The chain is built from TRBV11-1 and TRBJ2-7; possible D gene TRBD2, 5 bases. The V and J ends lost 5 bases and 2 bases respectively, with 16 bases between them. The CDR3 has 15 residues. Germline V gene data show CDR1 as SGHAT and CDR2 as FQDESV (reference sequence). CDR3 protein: CASSRGGRNPYEQYV. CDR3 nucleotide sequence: TGTGCCAGCAGCCGAGGCGGGCGTAACCCCTACGAGCAGTACGTC.

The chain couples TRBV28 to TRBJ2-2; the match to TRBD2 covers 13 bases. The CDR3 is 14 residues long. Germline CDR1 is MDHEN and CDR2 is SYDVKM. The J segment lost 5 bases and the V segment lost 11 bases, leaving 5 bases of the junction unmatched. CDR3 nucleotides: TGTGCCCTCACTAGCGGGAGGGGGACCGGGGAGCTGTTTTTT. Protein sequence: CALTSGRGTGELFF.

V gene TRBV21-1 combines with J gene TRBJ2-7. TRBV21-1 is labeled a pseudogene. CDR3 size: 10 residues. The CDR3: CAAGEDEQYV. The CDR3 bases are TGTGCCGCAGGGGAGGACGAGCAGTACGTC.

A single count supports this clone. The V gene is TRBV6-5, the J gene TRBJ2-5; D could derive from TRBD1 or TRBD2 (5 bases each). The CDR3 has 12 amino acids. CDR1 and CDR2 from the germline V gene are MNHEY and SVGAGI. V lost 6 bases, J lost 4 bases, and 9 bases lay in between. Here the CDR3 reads CASRRDGETQYF. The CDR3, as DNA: TGTGCCAGCAGAAGGGACGGAGAGACCCAGTACTTC.

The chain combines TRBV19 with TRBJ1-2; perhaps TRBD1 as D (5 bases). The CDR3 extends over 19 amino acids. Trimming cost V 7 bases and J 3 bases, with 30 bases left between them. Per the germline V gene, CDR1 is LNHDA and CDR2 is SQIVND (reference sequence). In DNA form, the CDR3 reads TGTGCCAGTATGGGGCGTCCAGGGAATGCTCCAAGGTCTGACTATGGCTACACCTTC. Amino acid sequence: CASMGRPGNAPRSDYGYTF.

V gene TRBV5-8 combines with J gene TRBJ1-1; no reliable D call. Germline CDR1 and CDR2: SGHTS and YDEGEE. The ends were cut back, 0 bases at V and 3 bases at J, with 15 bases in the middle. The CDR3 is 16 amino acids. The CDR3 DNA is TGTGCCAGCAGCTTGGTCTACGAGGAGTCGGACACTGAAGCTTTCTTT. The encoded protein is CASSLVYEESDTEAFF.

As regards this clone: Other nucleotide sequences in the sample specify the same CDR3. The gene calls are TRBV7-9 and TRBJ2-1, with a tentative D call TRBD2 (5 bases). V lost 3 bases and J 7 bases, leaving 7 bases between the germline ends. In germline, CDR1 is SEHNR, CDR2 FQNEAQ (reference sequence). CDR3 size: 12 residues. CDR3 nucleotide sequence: TGTGCCAGCAGCTTGGGGAGAAATGAGCAGTTCTTC. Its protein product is CASSLGRNEQFF.

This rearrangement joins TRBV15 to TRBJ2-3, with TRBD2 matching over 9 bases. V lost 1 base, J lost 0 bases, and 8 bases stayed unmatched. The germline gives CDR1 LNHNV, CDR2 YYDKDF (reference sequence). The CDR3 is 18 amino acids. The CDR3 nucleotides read TGTGCCACCAGCAGAGGAGCGGGAGGTTCCCCAAGCACAGATACGCAGTATTTT. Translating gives CATSRGAGGSPSTDTQYF.

CDR3 amino acids: CASSFEWADRGFRDTQYF. The CDR3 DNA is TGTGCCAGCAGTTTCGAATGGGCGGACCGGGGGTTTAGAGATACGCAGTATTTT. This chain connects TRBV28 to TRBJ2-3; possible D gene TRBD2, 6 bases. This CDR3 has 18 residues. CDR1 is MDHEN and CDR2 is SYDVKM in the germline V gene. The germline V and J ends were trimmed by 3 bases and 5 bases, with 24 bases remaining between them.

The CDR3 protein is CASSLDRDYEQYF. The CDR3 nucleotides are TGTGCCAGCAGTCTGGACAGGGACTACGAGCAGTACTTC. The V and J genes are TRBV6-5 and TRBJ2-7, with TRBD1 matching over 8 bases. The CDR3 loop spans 13 amino acids. V shed 5 bases and J 3 bases; nucleotides not matched to a gene: 3. Per germline, CDR1 MNHEY and CDR2 SVGAGI.

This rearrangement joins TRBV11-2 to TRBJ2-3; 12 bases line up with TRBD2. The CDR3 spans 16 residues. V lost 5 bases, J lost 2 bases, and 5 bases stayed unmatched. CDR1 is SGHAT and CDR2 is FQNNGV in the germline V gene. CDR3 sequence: CASSASSGRATDTQYF. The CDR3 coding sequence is TGTGCCAGCAGCGCCTCTAGCGGGAGGGCCACAGATACGCAGTATTTT.

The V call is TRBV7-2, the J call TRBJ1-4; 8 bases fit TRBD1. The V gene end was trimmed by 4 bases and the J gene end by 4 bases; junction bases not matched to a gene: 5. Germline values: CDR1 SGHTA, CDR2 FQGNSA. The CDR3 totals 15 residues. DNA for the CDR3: TGTGCCAGCAGCTCGCAGGGGGCGGGTAATGAAAAACTGTTTTTT. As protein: CASSSQGAGNEKLFF. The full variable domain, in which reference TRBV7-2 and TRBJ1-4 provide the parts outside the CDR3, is GAGVSQSPSNKVTEKGKDVELRCDPISGHTALYWYRQSLGQGLEFLIYFQGNSAPDKSGLPSDRFSAERTGGSVSTLTIQRTQQEDSAVYLCASSSQGAGNEKLFFGSGTQLSVL.

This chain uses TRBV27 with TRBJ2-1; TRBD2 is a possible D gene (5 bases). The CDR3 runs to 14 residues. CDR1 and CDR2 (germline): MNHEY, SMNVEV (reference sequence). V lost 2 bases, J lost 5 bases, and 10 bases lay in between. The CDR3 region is CASSLIGGDNEQFF. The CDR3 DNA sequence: TGTGCCAGCAGTTTAATAGGAGGCGACAATGAGCAGTTCTTC.

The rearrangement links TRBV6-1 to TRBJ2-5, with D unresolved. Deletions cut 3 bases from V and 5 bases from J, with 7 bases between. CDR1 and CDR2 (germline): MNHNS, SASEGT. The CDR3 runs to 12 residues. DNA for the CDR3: TGTGCCAGCAGTGACGGACGCGAGACCCAGTACTTC. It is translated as CASSDGRETQYF.

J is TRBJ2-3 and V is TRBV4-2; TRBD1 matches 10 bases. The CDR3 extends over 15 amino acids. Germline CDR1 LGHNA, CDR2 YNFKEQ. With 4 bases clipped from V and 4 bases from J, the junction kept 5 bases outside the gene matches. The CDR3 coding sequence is TGTGCCAGCAGCCGCCGGGACAGGGGTCCAGATACGCAGTATTTT. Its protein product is CASSRRDRGPDTQYF.

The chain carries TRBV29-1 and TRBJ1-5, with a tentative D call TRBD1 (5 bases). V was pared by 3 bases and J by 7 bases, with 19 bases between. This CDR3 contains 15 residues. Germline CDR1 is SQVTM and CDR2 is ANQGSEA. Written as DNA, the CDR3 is TGCAGCGTTGACGTGGCCGGGGGTGGGGGACAGCCCCAGCATTTT. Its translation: CSVDVAGGGGQPQHF.

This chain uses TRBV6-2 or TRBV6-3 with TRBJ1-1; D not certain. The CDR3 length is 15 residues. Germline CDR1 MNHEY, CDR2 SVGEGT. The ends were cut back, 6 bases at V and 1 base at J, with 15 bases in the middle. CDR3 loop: CASSLRGVGNTEAFF. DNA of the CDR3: TGTGCCAGCAGCCTCCGGGGTGTCGGGAACACTGAAGCTTTCTTT.

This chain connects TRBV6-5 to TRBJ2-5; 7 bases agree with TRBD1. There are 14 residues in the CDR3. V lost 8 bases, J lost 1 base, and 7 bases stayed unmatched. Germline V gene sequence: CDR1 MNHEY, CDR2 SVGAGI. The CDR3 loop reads CASSGQAIQETQYF. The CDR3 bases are TGTGCCAGCTCCGGACAGGCGATCCAAGAGACCCAGTACTTC.

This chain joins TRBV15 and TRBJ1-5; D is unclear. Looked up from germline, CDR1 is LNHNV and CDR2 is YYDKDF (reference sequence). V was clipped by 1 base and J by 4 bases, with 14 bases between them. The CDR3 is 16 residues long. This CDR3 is CATSRAPVEGNQPQHF. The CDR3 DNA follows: TGTGCCACCAGCAGAGCCCCCGTAGAGGGAAATCAGCCCCAGCATTTT. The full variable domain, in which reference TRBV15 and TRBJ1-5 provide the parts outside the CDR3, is DAMVIQNPRYQVTQFGKPVTLSCSQTLNHNVMYWYQQKSSQAPKLLFHYYDKDFNNEADTPDNFQSRRPNTSFCFLDIRSPGLGDTAMYLCATSRAPVEGNQPQHFGDGTRLSIL.

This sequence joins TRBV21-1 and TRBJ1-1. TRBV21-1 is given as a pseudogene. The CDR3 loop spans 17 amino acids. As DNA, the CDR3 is TGTGCCAGCAGCAACTTCGGCCGAGCGCAGTCGGGCACTGAAGCTTTCTTT. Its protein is CASSNFGRAQSGTEAFF.

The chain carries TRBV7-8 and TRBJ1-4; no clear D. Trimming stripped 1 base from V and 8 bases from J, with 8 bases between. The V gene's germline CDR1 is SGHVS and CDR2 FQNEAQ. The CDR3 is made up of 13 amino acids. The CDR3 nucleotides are TGTGCCAGCAGCTTAGTGCAGGAGGAAAAACTGTTTTTT. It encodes CASSLVQEEKLFF.

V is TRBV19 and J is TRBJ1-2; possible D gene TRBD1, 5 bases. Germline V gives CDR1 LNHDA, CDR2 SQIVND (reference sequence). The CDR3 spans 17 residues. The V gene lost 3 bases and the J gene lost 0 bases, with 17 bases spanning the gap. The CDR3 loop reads CASSIAQLGGTNYGYTF. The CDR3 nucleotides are TGTGCCAGTAGTATCGCACAGCTGGGGGGGACTAACTATGGCTACACCTTC.

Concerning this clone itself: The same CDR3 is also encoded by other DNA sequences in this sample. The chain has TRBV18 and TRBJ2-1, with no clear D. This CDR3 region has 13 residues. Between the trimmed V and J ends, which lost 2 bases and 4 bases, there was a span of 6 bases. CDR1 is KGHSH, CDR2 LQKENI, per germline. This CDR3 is CASSPSSYNEQFF. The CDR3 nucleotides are TGTGCCAGCTCACCATCTTCGTACAATGAGCAGTTCTTC. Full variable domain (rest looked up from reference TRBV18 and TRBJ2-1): NAGVMQNPRHLVRRRGQEARLRCSPMKGHSHVYWYRQLPEEGLKFMVYLQKENIIDESGMPKERFSAEFPKEGPSILRIQQVVRGDSAAYFCASSPSSYNEQFFGPGTRLTVL.

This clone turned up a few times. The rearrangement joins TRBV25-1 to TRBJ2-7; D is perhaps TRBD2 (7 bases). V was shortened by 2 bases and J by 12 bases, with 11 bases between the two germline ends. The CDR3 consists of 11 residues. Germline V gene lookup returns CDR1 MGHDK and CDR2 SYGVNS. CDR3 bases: TGTGCCAGCAGTGAAGGGGGGGCCCTGTACTTC. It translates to CASSEGGALYF.

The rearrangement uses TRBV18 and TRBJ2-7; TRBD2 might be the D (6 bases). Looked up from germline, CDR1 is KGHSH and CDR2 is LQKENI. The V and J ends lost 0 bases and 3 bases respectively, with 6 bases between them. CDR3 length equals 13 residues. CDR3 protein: CASSPPTSYEQYV. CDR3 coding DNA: TGTGCCAGCTCACCACCGACTAGCTACGAGCAGTACGTC.

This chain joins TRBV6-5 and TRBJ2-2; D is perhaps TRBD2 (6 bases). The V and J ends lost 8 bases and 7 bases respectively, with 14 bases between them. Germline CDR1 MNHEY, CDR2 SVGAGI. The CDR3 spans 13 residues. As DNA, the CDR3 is TGTGCCAGCTTCGGGACTTACTACGGGGAGCTGTTTTTT. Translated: CASFGTYYGELFF.

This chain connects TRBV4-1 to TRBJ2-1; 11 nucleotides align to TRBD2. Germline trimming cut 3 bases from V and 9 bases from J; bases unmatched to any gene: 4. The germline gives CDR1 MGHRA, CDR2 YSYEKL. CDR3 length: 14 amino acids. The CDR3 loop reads CASSHRLAGGEQFF. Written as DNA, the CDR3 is TGCGCCAGCAGCCATCGGCTAGCGGGGGGTGAGCAGTTCTTC.

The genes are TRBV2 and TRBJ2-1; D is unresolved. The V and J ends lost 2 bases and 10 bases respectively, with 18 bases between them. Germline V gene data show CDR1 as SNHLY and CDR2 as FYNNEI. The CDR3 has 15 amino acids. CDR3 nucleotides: TGTGCCAGCAGTGAATGGACCGCCGGTGGTTGGGAGCAGTTCTTC. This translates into CASSEWTAGGWEQFF. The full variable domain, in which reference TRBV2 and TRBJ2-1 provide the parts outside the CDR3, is EPEVTQTPSHQVTQMGQEVILRCVPISNHLYFYWYRQILGQKVEFLVSFYNNEISEKSEIFDDQFSVERPDGSNFTLKIRSTKLEDSAMYFCASSEWTAGGWEQFFGPGTRLTVL.

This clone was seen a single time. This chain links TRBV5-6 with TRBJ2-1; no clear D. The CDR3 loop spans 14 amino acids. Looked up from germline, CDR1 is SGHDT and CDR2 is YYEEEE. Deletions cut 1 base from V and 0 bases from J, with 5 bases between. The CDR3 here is CASSLFTSYNEQFF. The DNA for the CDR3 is TGTGCCAGCAGCTTGTTCACCTCCTACAATGAGCAGTTCTTC.